This T cell receptor (beta chain) was observed in a study of early T cells in non-severe SARS-CoV-2 infection. The ends lost 1 base at V and 4 bases at J; junction bases unmatched: 9. The CDR3 is made up of 15 amino acids. Germline V gene data show CDR1 as DFQATT and CDR2 as SNEGSKA (reference sequence). Individual cDNA molecules received unique molecular identifiers. TCRdb re-called the 5' RACE reads with MiXCR, one entry per CDR3 protein. The data show tens of thousands of distinct CDR3 sequences, about an eighth seen once. The V and J genes are TRBV20-1 and TRBJ2-7; 8 nucleotides match TRBD1. The sample comprised whole blood. The source is an adult who was a healthcare worker with PCR-confirmed SARS-CoV-2 infection or an uninfected control (not recorded which). CDR3 sequence (DNA): TGCAGTGCTAGAGCCTTGGGGACAGGCAGTTACGAGCAGTACTTC. Protein sequence: CSARALGTGSYEQYF.